This T cell receptor (beta chain) was sequenced in a study of control samples from healthy donors and cancer patients. Measured with immunoSEQ multiplex PCR; TCRdb has only the in-frame clones, and not every one. The table includes approximately 97,000 clones, just under 85% detected once. The length of the CDR3 is 14 residues. The germline CDR1 and CDR2 sequences are MGHRA and YSYEKL. Trimming took 1 base from V and 3 from J, leaving 10 bases between them. The chain has TRBV4-1 and TRBJ2-7; D remains ambiguous. The receptor comes from a young man in good health. Sample: blood. Here the CDR3 reads CASSQVRTDYEQYF. As DNA, the CDR3 is TGCGCCAGCAGCCAAGTACGAACGGACTACGAGCAGTACTTC.